Presented here are 29 T cell receptor beta chains from one specimen sequenced in a study of blood T cell repertoires in COVID-19. Libraries were prepared by immunoSEQ multiplex PCR; TCRdb keeps only in-frame clonotypes and omits some of them. The data contain about 250,000 clones, 65% to 90% of them singletons. The sample comprised peripheral blood. These TCRs come from an elderly woman with active or convalescent COVID-19.

This rearrangement joins TRBV29-1 to TRBJ2-3, with D unclear. V was pared by 2 bases and J by 0 bases, with 3 bases between. The germline CDR1 and CDR2 sequences are SQVTM and ANQGSEA. The length of the CDR3 is 12 residues. CDR3 coding DNA: TGCAGCGTTGAACTAAGCACAGATACGCAGTATTTT. It encodes CSVELSTDTQYF.

The V and J genes are TRBV13 and TRBJ2-7; TRBD1 is a possible D gene (6 bases). Germline-derived CDR1 and CDR2 are PRHDT and FYEKMQ (reference sequence). With 2 bases removed from V and 1 base from J, the gap between germline ends came to 12 bases. The CDR3 is 15 amino acids. CDR3 in amino acids: CASSLFTGISYEQYF. CDR3 sequence (DNA): TGTGCCAGCAGCTTATTTACAGGGATTTCCTACGAGCAGTACTTC.

This clone was seen just once. The chain is built from TRBV19 and TRBJ2-7, with TRBD1 identical over 8 bases. From germline, CDR1 is LNHDA and CDR2 SQIVND (reference sequence). V lost 5 bases to trimming and J lost 0 bases; unmatched junction nucleotides: 9. This CDR3 is built from 16 residues. CDR3 DNA sequence: TGTGCCAGTAGTTTAGGGACAGGTGCAACCTCCTACGAGCAGTACTTC. Encoded protein: CASSLGTGATSYEQYF.

The chain has TRBV28 and TRBJ1-1, with 9 nucleotides matching TRBD1. The CDR3 is 15 residues long. The V gene end was trimmed by 5 bases and the J gene end by 6 bases; junction bases not matched to a gene: 10. The germline V gene has CDR1 MDHEN and CDR2 SYDVKM. Here the CDR3 reads CASSHRGRTVAEAFF. CDR3 sequence (DNA): TGTGCCAGCAGTCACAGGGGGCGCACTGTCGCTGAAGCTTTCTTT.

The J gene is TRBJ1-5, the V gene TRBV3-1 (or the pseudogene TRBV3-2); D gene ambiguous. The CDR3 runs to 13 residues. The germline V gene has CDR1 LGHDT and CDR2 YNNKEL (reference sequence). Trimming took 2 bases from V and 4 from J, leaving 6 bases between them. The chain's CDR3 is CASSQTENQPQHF. The CDR3 nucleotides are TGTGCCAGCAGCCAAACAGAGAATCAGCCCCAGCATTTT.

The chain combines TRBV7-2 with TRBJ1-2; D is unclear. V gave up 2 bases and J gave up 2 bases, with 6 bases separating them. The CDR3 covers 13 residues. Germline V gene data show CDR1 as SGHTA and CDR2 as FQGNSA. This CDR3 is CASSLSENYGYTF. Here the CDR3 DNA reads TGTGCCAGCAGCTTAAGCGAGAACTATGGCTACACCTTC.

The chain links TRBV3-1 (or the pseudogene TRBV3-2) to TRBJ1-2; no clear D gene. CDR3 length: 12 amino acids. Germline loops: CDR1 LGHDT, CDR2 YNNKEL (reference sequence). V was cut by 4 bases and J by 7 bases, with 10 bases left in between. The CDR3 spells CASSPNGIGYTF. DNA for the CDR3: TGTGCCAGCAGCCCCAACGGGATTGGCTACACCTTC.

This chain connects TRBV6-5 to TRBJ2-7; weak D call: TRBD1 (6 bases). Germline loops: CDR1 MNHEY, CDR2 SVGAGI. The V and J ends lost 2 bases and 6 bases respectively, with 14 bases between them. The CDR3 contains 14 residues. The CDR3 is CASSYALRGGEQYF. The CDR3 bases are TGTGCCAGCAGTTACGCCCTGAGAGGGGGCGAGCAGTACTTC.

The chain carries TRBV5-6 and TRBJ2-7; D uncertain. CDR3 size: 14 residues. Germline lookup yields CDR1 SGHDT and CDR2 YYEEEE. The V and J ends lost 1 base and 0 bases respectively, with 8 bases between them. The CDR3 loop is CASSLKTASYEQYF. The CDR3 DNA reads TGTGCCAGCAGCTTGAAAACAGCCTCCTACGAGCAGTACTTC.

The chain employs TRBV28 and TRBJ1-2; D perhaps matches TRBD1 (5 bases). V lost 0 bases and J 8 bases, leaving 13 bases between the germline ends. CDR1 MDHEN and CDR2 SYDVKM come from the germline V gene. CDR3 length: 14 residues. The CDR3 DNA sequence: TGTGCCAGCAGTTTATGGGATGTTGGGGCCGGCTACACCTTC. Encoded protein: CASSLWDVGAGYTF.

This chain connects TRBV2 to TRBJ2-2; 8 bases agree with TRBD1. The CDR3 is 15 amino acids. V gave up 8 bases and J gave up 6 bases; unmatched junction bases: 11. CDR1 is SNHLY, CDR2 FYNNEI, per germline. CDR3 coding DNA: TGTGCCAGCGGACCCTGGACAGGGATGTCCGGGGAGCTGTTTTTT. Its translation is CASGPWTGMSGELFF.

In nucleotides, the CDR3 is TGTGCCAGCAGTCCCAGGGGGAGGACTGAAGCTTTCTTT. Amino acids: CASSPRGRTEAFF. The V call is TRBV6-5, the J call TRBJ1-1, with 7 bases aligning to TRBD1. Germline-derived CDR1 and CDR2 are MNHEY and SVGAGI. With 5 bases clipped from V and 5 bases from J, the junction kept 5 bases outside the gene matches. The CDR3 runs 13 residues.

J is TRBJ1-1 and V is TRBV6-5, with 9 bases aligning to TRBD1. The CDR3 spans 15 residues. Germline V gene data show CDR1 as MNHEY and CDR2 as SVGAGI. Trimming at V came to 0 bases and at J to 4 bases, leaving 3 bases not matched to a gene. CDR3 nucleotide sequence: TGTGCCAGCAGTTACTCGAACAGGGGGCTCACTGAAGCTTTCTTT. This encodes CASSYSNRGLTEAFF.

V gene TRBV18 combines with J gene TRBJ1-1; perhaps TRBD1 as D (6 bases). In germline, CDR1 is KGHSH, CDR2 LQKENI. The CDR3 has 16 residues. V was clipped by 1 base and J by 3 bases, with 15 bases between them. The CDR3 coding sequence is TGTGCCAGCTCACCACTGTGGGGGGGCTCGGACACTGAAGCTTTCTTT. Its translation: CASSPLWGGSDTEAFF.

This clone was counted only a few times. The CDR3: CASSPGTGWTNTEAFF. The DNA of the CDR3 is TGTGCCAGCAGCCCCGGGACAGGGTGGACGAACACTGAAGCTTTCTTT. This sequence joins TRBV5-5 and TRBJ1-1; 9 nucleotides align to TRBD1. V was clipped by 4 bases and J by 1 base; unmatched bases: 8. Germline V gene sequence: CDR1 SGHKS, CDR2 YYEKEE (reference sequence). The CDR3 contains 16 residues.

V is TRBV11-2 and J is TRBJ1-2, with D tentatively TRBD1 (6 bases). Germline V gene lookup returns CDR1 SGHAT and CDR2 FQNNGV. The CDR3 is 16 residues long. Trimming left V 5 bases short and J 1 base short, with 17 bases between. Written as DNA, the CDR3 is TGTGCCAGCAGCCCAATGGACAGCCGCCTTAACTATGGCTACACCTTC. Its protein is CASSPMDSRLNYGYTF.

The J gene is TRBJ1-2, the V gene TRBV4-1; D is undetermined. The CDR3 has 13 residues. Germline V CDR1 and CDR2: MGHRA, YSYEKL. V shed 1 base and J shed 8 bases, with 11 bases lying between them. The CDR3 sequence is CASSQVKAGGYTF. CDR3 nucleotides: TGCGCCAGCAGCCAAGTGAAGGCGGGCGGCTACACCTTC.

This chain connects TRBV5-4 to TRBJ2-7; weak D call: TRBD1 (5 bases). Deletions cut 4 bases from V and 5 bases from J, with 16 bases between. CDR3 size: 14 residues. Germline V gene lookup returns CDR1 SGHNT and CDR2 YYREEE (reference sequence). This CDR3 reads CASSPNQDKNEQYF. For the CDR3, the DNA is TGTGCCAGCAGCCCAAACCAGGACAAGAACGAGCAGTACTTC.

V is TRBV27 and J is TRBJ2-1, with 11 bases identical to TRBD2. V shed 5 bases and J 5 bases; nucleotides not matched to a gene: 8. The CDR3 runs 16 residues. Germline values: CDR1 MNHEY, CDR2 SMNVEV (reference sequence). DNA of the CDR3: TGTGCCAGCAGTCCGCGACTAGCGGGGAAAAACAATGAGCAGTTCTTC. Its protein is CASSPRLAGKNNEQFF.

The V and J genes are TRBV6-2 or TRBV6-3 and TRBJ2-5, with 9 bases matching TRBD2. There are 15 residues in the CDR3. Trimming removed 5 bases from V and 2 bases from J; junction bases left unmatched: 6. The germline CDR1 and CDR2 sequences are MNHEY and SVGEGT. The CDR3 sequence is CASSMLSGGQETQYF. CDR3 coding DNA: TGTGCCAGCAGTATGCTGAGCGGGGGGCAAGAGACCCAGTACTTC.

The chain joins TRBV7-8 to TRBJ2-1; TRBD1 matches 7 bases. Trimming cost V 5 bases and J 6 bases; bases outside gene matches: 16. The CDR3 spans 17 residues. Germline values: CDR1 SGHVS, CDR2 FQNEAQ. In DNA form, the CDR3 reads TGTGCCAGCAGCCGTGTCCCGGGGACAGTCTCCCTCAATGAGCAGTTCTTC. Translated, it gives CASSRVPGTVSLNEQFF. The variable domain in full, completed from reference TRBV7-8 and TRBJ2-1, reads GAGVSQSPRYKVAKRGQDVALRCDPISGHVSLFWYQQALGQGPEFLTYFQNEAQLDKSGLPSDRFFAERPEGSVSTLKIQRTQQEDSAVYLCASSRVPGTVSLNEQFFGPGTRLTVL.

The V and J genes are TRBV5-1 and TRBJ2-7; D uncertain. Trimming shortened V by 6 bases and J by 2 bases, and 15 bases separated the two germline ends. This CDR3 contains 14 residues. CDR1 and CDR2 (germline): SGHRS, YFSETQ. This CDR3 reads CASTLGVGTYEQYF. The CDR3 region has the DNA TGCGCCAGCACCCTAGGAGTCGGAACCTACGAGCAGTACTTC.

The chain links TRBV7-9 to TRBJ1-5, with 7 bases identical to TRBD1. With 5 bases clipped from V and 3 bases from J, the junction kept 4 bases outside the gene matches. This CDR3 contains 14 residues. The germline V gene has CDR1 SEHNR and CDR2 FQNEAQ (reference sequence). In DNA form, the CDR3 reads TGTGCCAGCAGCCAAGACAGGGACAATCAGCCCCAGCATTTT. It is translated as CASSQDRDNQPQHF.

The chain recombines TRBV7-2 with TRBJ2-3; TRBD2 matches at 7 bases. Germline CDR1 and CDR2: SGHTA and FQGNSA. V lost 3 bases, J lost 2 bases, and 8 bases stayed unmatched. CDR3 length: 16 residues. CDR3 region: CASSLSGAGLTDTQYF. The DNA for the CDR3 is TGTGCCAGCAGCTTGAGCGGGGCCGGCCTCACAGATACGCAGTATTTT.

In DNA form, the CDR3 reads TGTGCCAGCAGTTTAGCTCGGGATTATGGCTACACCTTC. Translating it yields CASSLARDYGYTF. The chain has TRBV12-3 or TRBV12-4 and TRBJ1-2; D is uncertain. Deletions cut 0 bases from V and 5 bases from J, with 7 bases between. The CDR3 loop spans 13 amino acids.

The V and J genes are TRBV10-1 and TRBJ1-2, with D tentatively TRBD1 (6 bases). Germline CDR1 and CDR2: WNHNN and SYGVQD (reference sequence). The CDR3 is 15 amino acids. V was pared by 6 bases and J by 0 bases, with 14 bases between. CDR3 sequence (DNA): TGCGCCAGCAGCACTTATCGACAGGCTAACTATGGCTACACCTTC. Protein: CASSTYRQANYGYTF.

The rearrangement uses TRBV25-1 and TRBJ1-1, with 9 nucleotides matching TRBD1. Trimming cost V 7 bases and J 4 bases; bases outside gene matches: 7. This CDR3 comprises 14 residues. CDR1 is MGHDK and CDR2 is SYGVNS in the germline V gene. The CDR3 DNA is TGTGCCAGCACCCGGACAGGGGTTTCCACTGAAGCTTTCTTT. Translating gives CASTRTGVSTEAFF.

The chain is built from TRBV27 and TRBJ2-1; 7 bases map to TRBD1. There are 14 residues in the CDR3. Germline-derived CDR1 and CDR2 are MNHEY and SMNVEV (reference sequence). J was trimmed by 7 bases and V by 7 bases; bases with no gene match: 10. The CDR3 DNA sequence: TGTGCCAGCACCGCGACAGGGTTTGATAATGAGCAGTTCTTC. Translating it yields CASTATGFDNEQFF.

The chain links TRBV28 to TRBJ1-2, with D perhaps TRBD1 (6 bases). Germline V gene lookup returns CDR1 MDHEN and CDR2 SYDVKM. The V end was cut by 11 bases, the J end by 4 bases, with 20 bases between. The CDR3 loop spans 14 amino acids. The CDR3 DNA follows: TGTGCCGTTTCCCCCGGGGGGGCGATCTATGGCTACACCTTC. It codes for CAVSPGGAIYGYTF.